These 21 T cell receptor beta chains were sequenced from one sample in a study of T cells after posttransplantation cyclophosphamide (dated by TCRdb to 2016 to 2017). The library was produced with the immunoSEQ multiplex PCR assay. TCRdb stores this immuneACCESS table with in-frame sequences only. Part of the clones is absent; in the studies checked, under half of the shortfall reflects unresolved V genes, and no reason is known for the rest. The sample yields about 21,000 clones; around 86% were counted once. The ten largest account for 2% to 2.5% of the sample. The control cohort consisted of about a dozen patients who had myeloablative marrow transplants with methotrexate plus a calcineurin inhibitor and who were sampled 1 year after transplant. The sample was PBMCs, taken 362 days after allogeneic stem cell transplant with calcineurin inhibitor and methotrexate. The receptors shown here come from a female patient aged 25-40 years who received an allogeneic stem cell transplant from an unrelated donor, was CMV-positive, and had acute and chronic GVHD. A transplant means some T cells may be of graft donor rather than patient origin.

The V gene is TRBV28, the J gene TRBJ1-1; 8 nucleotides agree with TRBD1. CDR3 size: 16 residues. After removal of 3 bases from V and 7 bases from J, the junction contained 13 bases not matched to a gene. CDR1 is MDHEN and CDR2 is SYDVKM in the germline V gene. The CDR3 reads CASSLGSGGMVIEAFF. The DNA for the CDR3 is TGTGCCAGCAGTTTGGGTTCAGGGGGCATGGTCATTGAAGCTTTCTTT.

This clone was detected only once. The genes are TRBV6-5 and TRBJ1-1; the D is unclear. Trimming left V 5 bases short and J 1 base short, with 11 bases between. The CDR3 has 14 residues. CDR1 is MNHEY and CDR2 is SVGAGI in the germline V gene. The CDR3 here is CASSLRGPNTEAFF. CDR3 bases: TGTGCCAGCAGTCTCCGAGGCCCGAACACTGAAGCTTTCTTT.

This clone was counted once. The chain links TRBV6-5 to TRBJ1-4; 8 bases are shared with TRBD1. Germline CDR1 MNHEY, CDR2 SVGAGI. The CDR3 spans 16 residues. V was clipped by 2 bases and J by 4 bases; unmatched bases: 6. CDR3 loop: CASSYPPDRVNEKLFF. CDR3 sequence (DNA): TGTGCCAGCAGTTACCCCCCGGACAGGGTTAATGAAAAACTGTTTTTT.

This rearrangement joins TRBV5-1 to TRBJ2-7, with D possibly TRBD1 on 6 matching bases. V was pared by 6 bases and J by 0 bases, with 7 bases between. In germline, CDR1 is SGHRS, CDR2 YFSETQ. The CDR3 is 12 amino acids. DNA of the CDR3: TGCGCCAGCACGGACAGCTCCTACGAGCAGTACTTC. It specifies CASTDSSYEQYF.

The sample holds a few counts of this clone. V gene TRBV10-3 combines with J gene TRBJ1-5, with D possibly being TRBD1 (5 bases). Germline lookup yields CDR1 ENHRY and CDR2 SYGVKD. This CDR3 contains 12 residues. Trimming pared 11 bases from V and 3 bases from J, leaving 11 bases between. The CDR3 protein is CAGGRDNQPQHF. In DNA form, the CDR3 reads TGTGCCGGTGGCAGGGACAATCAGCCCCAGCATTTT.

The chain links TRBV5-1 to TRBJ1-3; D gene uncertain. CDR1 and CDR2 from the germline V gene are SGHRS and YFSETQ. Trimming left V 0 bases short and J 3 bases short, with 10 bases between. CDR3 size: 15 residues. CDR3 in amino acids: CASSLGWQNGNTIYF. CDR3 sequence (DNA): TGCGCCAGCAGCTTGGGCTGGCAGAATGGAAACACCATATATTTT. Full variable domain (missing parts from reference TRBV5-1 and TRBJ1-3): KAGVTQTPRYLIKTRGQQVTLSCSPISGHRSVSWYQQTPGQGLQFLFEYFSETQRNKGNFPGRFSGRQFSNSRSEMNVSTLELGDSALYLCASSLGWQNGNTIYFGEGSWLTVV.

J is TRBJ2-7 and V is TRBV19; TRBD1 agrees at 11 bases. V shed 8 bases and J 5 bases; nucleotides not matched to a gene: 11. This CDR3 has 15 residues. Germline V gene data show CDR1 as LNHDA and CDR2 as SQIVND (reference sequence). The CDR3 sequence is CASSVMGQGVHEQYF. Here the CDR3 DNA reads TGTGCCAGTTCGGTAATGGGACAGGGGGTCCACGAGCAGTACTTC. Filled out from reference TRBV19 and TRBJ2-7, the complete variable domain reads DGGITQSPKYLFRKEGQNVTLSCEQNLNHDAMYWYRQDPGQGLRLIYYSQIVNDFQKGDIAEGYSVSREKKESFPLTVTSAQKNPTAFYLCASSVMGQGVHEQYFGPGTRLTVT.

This chain uses TRBV6-6 with TRBJ2-5; possibly TRBD2 for D (5 bases). Per germline, CDR1 MNHNY and CDR2 SVGAGI (reference sequence). The V end was cut by 3 bases, the J end by 3 bases, with 11 bases between. The CDR3 is 14 residues long. The DNA for the CDR3 is TGTGCCAGCAGTTATCTAGCCGCTGAAGAGACCCAGTACTTC. This encodes CASSYLAAEETQYF.

This clone came up once. V is TRBV4-2 and J is TRBJ2-1, with D unresolved. Germline V gives CDR1 LGHNA, CDR2 YNFKEQ. There are 13 residues in the CDR3. The V gene lost 7 bases and the J gene lost 0 bases, with 7 bases spanning the gap. Here the CDR3 reads CASTPSSYNEQFF. CDR3 in DNA: TGTGCCAGCACCCCCAGCTCCTACAATGAGCAGTTCTTC.

The chain is built from TRBV28 and TRBJ2-2; 8 bases are a match to TRBD1. The CDR3 has 15 amino acids. Per the germline V gene, CDR1 is MDHEN and CDR2 is SYDVKM. The V gene end was trimmed by 6 bases and the J gene end by 7 bases; junction bases not matched to a gene: 10. The CDR3 loop reads CASSSSDRVSGELFF. CDR3 bases: TGTGCCAGCAGCTCATCGGACAGGGTTAGCGGGGAGCTGTTTTTT.

The chain links TRBV5-1 to TRBJ1-6, with D perhaps matching TRBD1 (5 bases). The CDR3 contains 17 residues. Germline CDR1 is SGHRS and CDR2 is YFSETQ. Between the trimmed V and J ends, which lost 1 base and 9 bases, there was a span of 20 bases. The CDR3 region has the DNA TGCGCCAGCAGCTTGCAACCGGGACTAACATTCAGTTCACCCCTCCACTTT. Residues: CASSLQPGLTFSSPLHF.

The chain employs TRBV7-2 and TRBJ2-1; no firm D call. Trimming left V 1 base short and J 7 bases short, with 14 bases between. The CDR3 extends over 15 amino acids. Germline V gene lookup returns CDR1 SGHTA and CDR2 FQGNSA. In DNA form, the CDR3 reads TGTGCCAGCAGCTTAGAAGTCAGTCCCGTTAATGAGCAGTTCTTC. It is translated as CASSLEVSPVNEQFF.

The J gene is TRBJ2-7, the V gene TRBV29-1, with TRBD1 matching over 10 bases. The V gene end was trimmed by 6 bases and the J gene end by 6 bases; junction bases not matched to a gene: 11. This CDR3 spans 14 amino acids. CDR1 is SQVTM, CDR2 ANQGSEA, per germline. The CDR3 nucleotides are TGCAGCGTACTCGGACAGGGGGTGAAGGGCGAGCAGTACTTC. Protein: CSVLGQGVKGEQYF.

The chain links TRBV4-3 to TRBJ2-4, with 14 bases aligning to TRBD2. The CDR3 extends over 21 amino acids. Germline values: CDR1 LGHNA, CDR2 YSLEER. V lost 0 bases, J lost 1 base, and 11 bases stayed unmatched. CDR3: CASSQDGPGLAGDEAKNIQYF. Written as DNA, the CDR3 is TGCGCCAGCAGCCAAGACGGTCCGGGACTAGCGGGAGATGAGGCCAAAAACATTCAGTACTTC.

This chain joins TRBV28 and TRBJ1-5, with TRBD1 matching 11 bases. V was pared by 4 bases and J by 6 bases, with 11 bases of the junction left unmatched. The CDR3 has 17 residues. Germline assignment: CDR1 MDHEN and CDR2 SYDVKM. CDR3 sequence: CASSSVFRTGGGQPQHF. The DNA of the CDR3 is TGTGCCAGCAGTTCTGTATTTAGGACAGGGGGCGGTCAGCCCCAGCATTTT.

The chain joins TRBV18 to TRBJ1-1; 11 bases match TRBD1. Germline CDR1 reads KGHSH; CDR2 reads LQKENI. CDR3 size: 15 residues. The ends lost 4 bases at V and 5 bases at J; junction bases unmatched: 6. This CDR3 is CASSLYRDRGTEAFF. CDR3 nucleotides: TGTGCCAGCTCACTATACCGGGACAGGGGGACTGAAGCTTTCTTT.

This chain links TRBV7-9 with TRBJ2-2, with TRBD1 matching 9 bases. V lost 1 base and J lost 4; bases outside the gene matches: 7. The germline CDR1 and CDR2 sequences are SEHNR and FQNEAQ (reference sequence). The CDR3 covers 17 residues. The CDR3 DNA follows: TGTGCCAGCAGCTTAGTTCCCGGGACAGGGATCACCGGGGAGCTGTTTTTT. The encoded protein is CASSLVPGTGITGELFF.

This clone was counted once. The chain joins TRBV19 to TRBJ1-5; no definite D call. Germline loops: CDR1 LNHDA, CDR2 SQIVND (reference sequence). Trimming cost V 1 base and J 5 bases, with 6 bases left between them. The CDR3 contains 13 residues. The CDR3 protein is CASSIGLYQPQHF. The CDR3 bases are TGTGCCAGTAGTATAGGCCTATATCAGCCCCAGCATTTT.

This clone has a handful of counts. The V gene is TRBV19, the J gene TRBJ1-6, with D possibly TRBD1 on 6 matching bases. The CDR3 totals 14 residues. CDR1 is LNHDA and CDR2 is SQIVND in the germline V gene (reference sequence). V dropped 7 bases and J dropped 9 bases, with 16 bases sitting between them. CDR3 sequence (DNA): TGTGCCAGTACACTAGACAGGTCGGGTTCACCCCTCCACTTT. This gives the protein CASTLDRSGSPLHF.

The V and J genes are TRBV9 and TRBJ1-4, with D possibly being TRBD1 (6 bases). Germline V lookup: CDR1 SGDLS, CDR2 YYNGEE. The V end lost 4 bases, the J end lost 7 bases, and 14 bases lay between the germline ends. The CDR3 length is 14 residues. Written as DNA, the CDR3 is TGTGCCAGCAGCTTGAGGGGGTCGAGTGAAAAACTGTTTTTT. Encoded protein: CASSLRGSSEKLFF.

The chain combines TRBV27 with TRBJ2-7; D gene ambiguous. V was shortened by 3 bases and J by 2 bases, with 11 bases between the two germline ends. Per germline, CDR1 MNHEY and CDR2 SMNVEV (reference sequence). The CDR3 length is 14 residues. The CDR3 region is CASSFYSSAYEQYF. DNA of the CDR3: TGTGCCAGCAGTTTTTATTCGTCTGCCTACGAGCAGTACTTC.